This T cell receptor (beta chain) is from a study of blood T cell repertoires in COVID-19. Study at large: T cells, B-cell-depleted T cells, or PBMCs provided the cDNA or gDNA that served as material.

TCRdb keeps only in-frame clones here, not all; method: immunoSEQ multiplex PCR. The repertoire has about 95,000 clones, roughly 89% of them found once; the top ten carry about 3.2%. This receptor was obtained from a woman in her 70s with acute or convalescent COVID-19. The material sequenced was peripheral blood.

CDR3 bases: TGTGCCAGCTCACCACGGCTCCAGGGGAACACTGAAGCTTTCTTT. The encoded protein is CASSPRLQGNTEAFF. The chain employs TRBV18 and TRBJ1-1, with D maybe TRBD1 (5 bases). There are 15 residues in the CDR3. The germline V gene encodes CDR1 KGHSH and CDR2 LQKENI. V was trimmed by 1 base and J by 1 base, leaving 10 bases between them.